The source of this T cell receptor (beta chain) is a study of post-analysis software for immune sequencing data. V lost 5 bases and J lost 3, with 17 bases in between. CDR3 length equals 14 residues. Germline CDR1 DFQATT, CDR2 SNEGSKA (reference sequence). Study-wide points: Multiple sclerosis patients showed significantly lower normalized Chao1 diversity than controls did. Strong co-clustering by F measure was evident for samples that had been prepared in the same batch. Five TRBV segments, including TRBV5-6, TRBV5-1 and TRBV20-1, were more frequent in patients than controls.

Every TCR beta cDNA library bore unique molecular identifiers. Some 500,000 cDNA molecules came from approximately 1 to 10 million T cells. TCRdb processed the PCR reads anew with MiXCR; each CDR3 protein has one entry. The repertoire consists of about 820,000 distinct CDR3 sequences, with approximately 50% occurring once and the leading ten covering roughly 4.4%. Note on this clonotype: As yet, its antigen is unknown.

The chain links TRBV20-1 to TRBJ2-7; either TRBD1 or TRBD2 may fit D (5 bases each). The sample taken for sequencing was blood. This receptor was obtained from a girl aged 10-17 years with multiple sclerosis. The CDR3 DNA reads as TGCAGTGCTTCTCGCCAGGGAGCTGTCTACGAGCAGTACTTC. Translating gives CSASRQGAVYEQYF.